The 10 T cell receptor beta chains reported below all come from one sample, sequenced in a study of T-cell reconstitution after alpha-beta-depleted transplantation in children. The TCRbeta library was prepared with unique molecular identifiers. TCRdb processed the PCR reads anew with MiXCR; each CDR3 protein has one entry. The table has approximately 32,000 distinct CDR3 sequences, approximately 6.9% seen once. Whole-study results and caveats: Alpha-beta T cells about two months after transplant reportedly derived from several hundred expanded graft clones.

No cognate antigen is known for these TCRs. This specimen was peripheral blood, taken 60 days after TCRalphabeta/CD19-depleted stem cell transplant. The receptor source for this set is a child under two years old who had a stem cell transplant for acute myeloid leukemia, so the T cells may come from the graft donor.

This clonotype came up many times. This sequence joins TRBV7-9 and TRBJ2-5; TRBD1 might be the D (5 bases). With 6 bases removed from V and 2 bases from J, the gap between germline ends came to 7 bases. CDR3 length: 12 residues. CDR1 and CDR2 from the germline V gene are SEHNR and FQNEAQ (reference sequence). CDR3 in amino acids: CASRDIQETQYF. CDR3 DNA: TGTGCCAGCAGGGACATACAAGAGACCCAGTACTTC.

This clonotype was detected many times. The chain employs TRBV6-4 and TRBJ2-1; D unclear. The V end was cut by 2 bases, the J end by 9 bases, with 11 bases between. Germline V CDR1 and CDR2: MRHNA, SNTAGT. CDR3 size: 13 residues. CDR3 sequence: CASSDHSRTEQFF. The CDR3 DNA sequence: TGTGCCAGCAGTGACCACTCGCGCACTGAGCAGTTCTTC.

This clonotype was recorded at least ten times. The chain couples TRBV10-3 to TRBJ2-3; D tentatively reads TRBD1 or TRBD2 (5 bases each). Per germline, CDR1 ENHRY and CDR2 SYGVKD. The CDR3 extends over 13 amino acids. The ends were cut back, 6 bases at V and 0 bases at J, with 7 bases in the middle. The CDR3 region has the DNA TGTGCCATCAGCGGGGCTAGCACAGATACGCAGTATTTT. Translation gives CAISGASTDTQYF.

This clonotype qualifies as medium-sized. V usage is TRBV28 and J usage is TRBJ2-7, with 7 bases aligning to TRBD1. Germline CDR1 MDHEN, CDR2 SYDVKM. The CDR3 runs 15 residues. V was clipped by 4 bases and J by 3 bases; unmatched bases: 9. DNA for the CDR3: TGTGCCAGCAGTTCCCCCGGGACAGTAAACTACGAGCAGTACTTC. This translates into CASSSPGTVNYEQYF. Looking up the rest from reference TRBV28 and TRBJ2-7 gives the full variable domain: DVKVTQSSRYLVKRTGEKVFLECVQDMDHENMFWYRQDPGLGLRLIYFSYDVKMKEKGDIPEGYSVSREKKERFSLILESASTNQTSMYLCASSSPGTVNYEQYFGPGTRLTVT.

This clonotype was counted ten times or more. The chain links TRBV7-4 to TRBJ2-2; no clear D. The CDR3 runs to 13 residues. In germline, CDR1 is SGHVT, CDR2 SQSDAQ. Between the trimmed V and J ends, which lost 5 bases and 5 bases, there was a span of 9 bases. The CDR3 DNA sequence: TGTGCCAGCAGCCCTACTGGGACCGGGGAGCTGTTTTTT. Residues: CASSPTGTGELFF.

The table lists this clonotype with many counts. This rearrangement joins TRBV2 to TRBJ2-7; 10 bases are a match to TRBD1. The CDR3 covers 14 residues. V shed 10 bases and J 3 bases; nucleotides not matched to a gene: 9. The germline V gene encodes CDR1 SNHLY and CDR2 FYNNEI. The CDR3 DNA is TGTGCCACTTTCCGGGACAGGGGTGGCTACGAGCAGTACTTC. Translation: CATFRDRGGYEQYF.

There are many counts of this clonotype. The chain employs TRBV6-5 and TRBJ1-3; D gene ambiguous. This CDR3 has 15 residues. Germline-derived CDR1 and CDR2 are MNHEY and SVGAGI. The V gene lost 2 bases and the J gene lost 0 bases, with 8 bases spanning the gap. The CDR3 region is CASSYDRYSGNTIYF. The CDR3 DNA reads as TGTGCCAGCAGTTACGACCGATACTCTGGAAACACCATATATTTT.

This clonotype was detected ten times or more. The chain uses TRBV15 and TRBJ2-3, with unresolved D. CDR3 length: 12 residues. Germline V gene sequence: CDR1 LNHNV, CDR2 YYDKDF (reference sequence). V was shortened by 6 bases and J by 3 bases, with 7 bases between the two germline ends. The CDR3 protein is CATRDGTDTQYF. The CDR3, as DNA: TGTGCCACCAGAGACGGGACAGATACGCAGTATTTT.

This clonotype was counted at least ten times. The genes are TRBV2 and TRBJ2-5; 7 bases are shared with TRBD2. This CDR3 comprises 14 residues. The V segment lost 6 bases and the J segment 7 bases; nucleotides outside the gene matches: 11. Germline CDR1 is SNHLY and CDR2 is FYNNEI. In DNA form, the CDR3 reads TGTGCCAGCAGGCCCCGGTCCGGCGGGGGGACCCAGTACTTC. Translated: CASRPRSGGGTQYF.

Many counts were recorded for this clonotype. The CDR3 here is CASSVVAGTQETQYF. CDR3 bases: TGTGCCAGCAGCGTAGTAGCGGGGACGCAAGAGACCCAGTACTTC. This sequence joins TRBV9 and TRBJ2-5; TRBD2 agrees at 8 bases. This CDR3 contains 15 residues. With V trimmed by 0 bases and J by 2 bases, 3 bases remained unmatched. Germline assignment: CDR1 SGDLS and CDR2 YYNGEE.